This T cell receptor beta chain was sequenced for a study of T-cell memory formation after mild COVID-19. The germline V and J ends were trimmed by 0 bases and 2 bases, with 17 bases remaining between them. CDR1 is MGHRA and CDR2 is YSYEKL in the germline V gene. The CDR3 contains 17 residues. Constant-segment primers were used for 5'RACE, and the resulting TCR alpha and TCR beta cDNA libraries carried sample barcodes and UMIs. TCRdb redid the calling of the 5' RACE reads with MiXCR, one entry per CDR3 protein. The sample has roughly 86,000 distinct CDR3 sequences, about 13% seen once. The sequencing input was PBMCs or a T cell subset sorted from them (not recorded which). This clonotype originated in an adult woman who had mild COVID-19 (a few samples of this study predate the infection). Cell type and time point are not known. The chain carries TRBV4-1 and TRBJ2-7; tentative D call: TRBD1 (6 bases). The CDR3 DNA reads TGCGCCAGCAGCCAAGACCCCGACAGGTTGGGACCCTACGAGCAGTACTTC. Its translation is CASSQDPDRLGPYEQYF.